This T cell receptor (beta chain) was sequenced for a study of spatial heterogeneity in lung cancer. V lost 1 base to trimming and J lost 2 bases, with 5 bases between them. The CDR3 covers 13 residues. The germline CDR1 and CDR2 sequences are KGHSH and LQKENI. In TCRdb, the 5' RACE reads were re-called with MiXCR into one record per CDR3 protein. In the table there are about 30,000 distinct CDR3 sequences, 7.5% to 10% of which are singletons. Time point specified: sample taken at primary tumor resection. Frozen PBMC, nontumor lung or tumor provided whole RNA, which was sequenced unsorted. This clonotype has a count of ten or more.

The sequence was collected from a female donor with early-stage non-small cell lung cancer. This material consisted of PBMCs, taken at surgery. The rearrangement uses TRBV18 and TRBJ1-2; TRBD1 is a possible D gene (5 bases). The CDR3 region has the DNA TGTGCCAGCTCACCACGACAGAACTATGGCTACACCTTC. It translates to CASSPRQNYGYTF.